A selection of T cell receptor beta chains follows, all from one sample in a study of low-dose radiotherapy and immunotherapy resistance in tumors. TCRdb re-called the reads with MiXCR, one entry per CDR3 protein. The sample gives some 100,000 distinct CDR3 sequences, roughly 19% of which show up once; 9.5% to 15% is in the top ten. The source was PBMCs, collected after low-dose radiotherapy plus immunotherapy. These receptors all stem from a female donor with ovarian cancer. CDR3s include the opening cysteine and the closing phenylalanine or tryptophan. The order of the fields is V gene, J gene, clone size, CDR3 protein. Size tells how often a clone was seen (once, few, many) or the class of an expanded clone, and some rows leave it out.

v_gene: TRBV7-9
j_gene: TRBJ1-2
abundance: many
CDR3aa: CASSANNRAYGGYTF

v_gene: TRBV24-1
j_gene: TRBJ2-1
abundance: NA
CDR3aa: CATSDLNVAGGGNEQFF

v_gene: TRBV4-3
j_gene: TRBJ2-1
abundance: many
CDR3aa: CASSRRTSGNNNEQFF

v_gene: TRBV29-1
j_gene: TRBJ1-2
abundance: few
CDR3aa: CSGGDSYGYTF

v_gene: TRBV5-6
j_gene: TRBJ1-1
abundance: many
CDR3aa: CASSPDGGPGGTEAFF

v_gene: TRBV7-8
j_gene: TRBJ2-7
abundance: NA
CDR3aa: CASSLSFGADSTF

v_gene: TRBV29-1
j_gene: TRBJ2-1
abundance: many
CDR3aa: CSVWGSGRPFNEQFF

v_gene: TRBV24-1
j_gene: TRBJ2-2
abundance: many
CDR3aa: CATGPGQGLSGELFF

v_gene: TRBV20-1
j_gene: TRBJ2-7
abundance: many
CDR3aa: CSARYRDSSYEQYF

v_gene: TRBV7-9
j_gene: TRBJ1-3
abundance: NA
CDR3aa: CASSFTVGNTIYF

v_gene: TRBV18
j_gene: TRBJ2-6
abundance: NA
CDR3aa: CASSPWTGGGPGESGANVLTF

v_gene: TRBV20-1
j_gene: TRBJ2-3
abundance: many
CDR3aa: CSAGADTQYF

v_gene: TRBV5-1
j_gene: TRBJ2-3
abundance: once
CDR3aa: CASSLLGGGITDTQYF

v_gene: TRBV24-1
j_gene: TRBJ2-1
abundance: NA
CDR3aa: CATSPALGARSSYNEQFF

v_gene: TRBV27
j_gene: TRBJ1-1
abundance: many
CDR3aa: CASSLYQGAGNTEAFF

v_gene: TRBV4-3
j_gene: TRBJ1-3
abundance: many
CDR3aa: CASSQEARTSTIYF

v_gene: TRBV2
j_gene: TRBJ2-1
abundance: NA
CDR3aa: CASRILDNEQFF

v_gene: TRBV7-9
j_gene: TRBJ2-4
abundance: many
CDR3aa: CASSLLGTKNIQYF

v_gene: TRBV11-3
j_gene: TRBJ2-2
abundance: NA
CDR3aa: CASSLGQSPGELFF

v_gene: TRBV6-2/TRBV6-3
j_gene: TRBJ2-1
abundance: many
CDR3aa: CASSEMRLAGGGEQFF

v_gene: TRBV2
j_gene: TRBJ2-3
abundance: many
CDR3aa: CASTVHADTQYF

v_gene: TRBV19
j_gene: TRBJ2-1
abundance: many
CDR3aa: CASSIGTGVPSYNEQFF

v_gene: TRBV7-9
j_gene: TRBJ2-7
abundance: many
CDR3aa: CASSRTGTYEQYF

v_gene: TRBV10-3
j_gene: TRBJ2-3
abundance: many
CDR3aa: CAISDQGLAGGQDTQYF

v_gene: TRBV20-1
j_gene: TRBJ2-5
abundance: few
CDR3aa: CSASLGLAGGSQETQYF

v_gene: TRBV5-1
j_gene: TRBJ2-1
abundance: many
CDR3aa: CASSRSGEYEQFF

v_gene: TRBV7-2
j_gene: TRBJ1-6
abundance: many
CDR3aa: CASSTRQVENSPLHF

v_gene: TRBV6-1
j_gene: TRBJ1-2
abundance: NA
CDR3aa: CASTPRAEYGYTF

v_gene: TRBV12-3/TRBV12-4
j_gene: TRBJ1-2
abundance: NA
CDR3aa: CASSVDRVGYTF

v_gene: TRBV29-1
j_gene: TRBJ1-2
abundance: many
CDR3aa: CSARTGGAINYGYTF

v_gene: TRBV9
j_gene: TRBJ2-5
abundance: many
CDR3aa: CASSGGLAGGLEETQYF

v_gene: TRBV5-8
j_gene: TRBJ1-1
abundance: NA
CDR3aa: CASSSRPPNTEAFF

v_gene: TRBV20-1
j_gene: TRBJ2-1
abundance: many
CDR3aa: CSASAMGGSAKGNEQFF

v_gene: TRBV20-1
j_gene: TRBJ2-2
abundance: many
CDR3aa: CSARDSGGGNTGELFF

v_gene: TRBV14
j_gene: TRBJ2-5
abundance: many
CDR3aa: CASSQGGLAGEQETQYF

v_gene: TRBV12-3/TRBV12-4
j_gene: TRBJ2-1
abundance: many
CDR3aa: CASRRSSYNEQFF

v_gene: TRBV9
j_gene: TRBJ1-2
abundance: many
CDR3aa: CASSVDRGLGNYGYTF

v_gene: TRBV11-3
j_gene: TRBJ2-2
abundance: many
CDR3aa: CASGGQDPSNTGELFF

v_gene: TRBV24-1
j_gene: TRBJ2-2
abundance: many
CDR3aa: CATSVRGYTGELFF

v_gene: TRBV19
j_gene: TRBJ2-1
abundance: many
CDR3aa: CASSITSGSTYNEQFF

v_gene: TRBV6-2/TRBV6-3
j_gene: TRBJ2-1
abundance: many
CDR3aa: CASSLGLFNMGEQFF

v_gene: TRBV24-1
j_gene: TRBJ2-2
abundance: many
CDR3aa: CATSRIVGNTGELFF

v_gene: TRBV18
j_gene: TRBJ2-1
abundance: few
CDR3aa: CASSQGISSYNEQFF